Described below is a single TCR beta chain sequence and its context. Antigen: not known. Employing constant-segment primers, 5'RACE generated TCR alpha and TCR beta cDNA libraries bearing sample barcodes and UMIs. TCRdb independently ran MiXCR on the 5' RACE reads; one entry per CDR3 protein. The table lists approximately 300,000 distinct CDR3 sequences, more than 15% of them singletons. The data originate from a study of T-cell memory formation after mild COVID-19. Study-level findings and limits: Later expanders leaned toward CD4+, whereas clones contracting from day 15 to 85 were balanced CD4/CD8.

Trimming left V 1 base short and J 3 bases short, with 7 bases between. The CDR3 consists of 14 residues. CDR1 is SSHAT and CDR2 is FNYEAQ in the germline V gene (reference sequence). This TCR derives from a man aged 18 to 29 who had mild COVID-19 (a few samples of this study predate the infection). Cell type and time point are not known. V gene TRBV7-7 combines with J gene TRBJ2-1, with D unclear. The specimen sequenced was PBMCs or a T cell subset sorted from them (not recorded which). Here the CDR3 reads CASSLGLGYNEQFF. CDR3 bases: TGTGCCAGCAGCTTAGGTCTCGGCTACAATGAGCAGTTCTTC.